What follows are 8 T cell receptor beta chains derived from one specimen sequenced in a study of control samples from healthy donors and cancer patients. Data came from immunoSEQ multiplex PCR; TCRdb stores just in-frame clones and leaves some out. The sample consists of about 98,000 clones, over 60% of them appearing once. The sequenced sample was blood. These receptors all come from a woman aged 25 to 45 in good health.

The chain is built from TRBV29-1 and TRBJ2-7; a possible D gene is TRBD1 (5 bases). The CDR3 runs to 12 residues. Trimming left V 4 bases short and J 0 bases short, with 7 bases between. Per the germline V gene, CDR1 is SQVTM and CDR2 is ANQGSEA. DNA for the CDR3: TGCAGCGTTGGACAGACCTCCTACGAGCAGTACTTC. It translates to CSVGQTSYEQYF.

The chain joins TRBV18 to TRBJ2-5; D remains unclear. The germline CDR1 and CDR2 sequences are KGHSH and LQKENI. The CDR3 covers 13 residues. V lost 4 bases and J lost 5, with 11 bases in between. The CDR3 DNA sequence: TGTGCCAGCTCACGCTCCGATTCGGAGACCCAGTACTTC. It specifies CASSRSDSETQYF.

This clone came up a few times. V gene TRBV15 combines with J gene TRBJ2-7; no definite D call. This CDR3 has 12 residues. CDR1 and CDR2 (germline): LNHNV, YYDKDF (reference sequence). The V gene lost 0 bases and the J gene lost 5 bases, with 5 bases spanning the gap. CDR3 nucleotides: TGTGCCACCAGCAGAGATAATGACGAGCAGTACTTC. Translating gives CATSRDNDEQYF. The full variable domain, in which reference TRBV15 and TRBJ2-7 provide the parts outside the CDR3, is DAMVIQNPRYQVTQFGKPVTLSCSQTLNHNVMYWYQQKSSQAPKLLFHYYDKDFNNEADTPDNFQSRRPNTSFCFLDIRSPGLGDTAMYLCATSRDNDEQYFGPGTRLTVT.

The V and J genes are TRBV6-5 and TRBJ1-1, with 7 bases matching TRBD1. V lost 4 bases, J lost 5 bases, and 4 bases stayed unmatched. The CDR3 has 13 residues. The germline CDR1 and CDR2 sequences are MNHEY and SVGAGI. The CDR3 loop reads CASSSQGGTEAFF. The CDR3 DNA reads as TGTGCCAGCAGTTCGCAGGGGGGGACTGAAGCTTTCTTT.

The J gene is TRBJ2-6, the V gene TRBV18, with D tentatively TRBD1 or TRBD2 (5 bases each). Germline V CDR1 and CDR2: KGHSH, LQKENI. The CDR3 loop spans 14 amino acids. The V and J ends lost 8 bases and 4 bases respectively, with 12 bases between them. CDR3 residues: CASPGATGANVLTF. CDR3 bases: TGTGCCAGCCCCGGGGCAACCGGGGCCAACGTCCTGACTTTC.

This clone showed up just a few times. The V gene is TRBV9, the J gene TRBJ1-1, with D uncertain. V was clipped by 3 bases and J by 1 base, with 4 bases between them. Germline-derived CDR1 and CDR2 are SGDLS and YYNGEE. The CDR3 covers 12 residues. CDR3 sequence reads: CASSGTNTEAFF. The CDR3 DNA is TGTGCCAGCAGCGGGACGAACACTGAAGCTTTCTTT.

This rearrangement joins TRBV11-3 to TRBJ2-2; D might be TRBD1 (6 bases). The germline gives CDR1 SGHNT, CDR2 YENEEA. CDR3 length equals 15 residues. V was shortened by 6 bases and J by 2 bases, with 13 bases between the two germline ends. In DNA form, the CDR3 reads TGTGCCAGCAGTTCCGGGACACGAAACACCGGGGAGCTGTTTTTT. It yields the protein CASSSGTRNTGELFF.

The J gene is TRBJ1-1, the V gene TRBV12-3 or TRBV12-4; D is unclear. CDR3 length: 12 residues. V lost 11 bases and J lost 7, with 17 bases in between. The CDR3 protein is CASQREVSEAFF. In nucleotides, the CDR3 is TGTGCCTCCCAAAGGGAGGTCAGTGAAGCTTTCTTT.